The T cell receptor beta chain described here comes from a study of shared clonotypes between healthy human individuals. Healthy HIV-negative adults with no recent acute infections or vaccinations were recruited as donors. TCRdb keeps only in-frame clones here, not all; method: immunoSEQ multiplex PCR. Of some 530,000 clones in the sample, over 75% are singletons; the top ten hold about 13%. The sample comprised PBMCs. This clonotype originated in a woman aged 40 to 50 in good health. Some clones in this sample may be carry-over from other donors' samples.

The DNA for the CDR3 is TGTGCCAGTAGTATAGCAGGGGCCAATCAGCCCCAGCATTTT. It codes for CASSIAGANQPQHF. The V and J genes are TRBV19 and TRBJ1-5; possible D gene TRBD1, 6 bases. The CDR3 runs 14 residues. Germline CDR1 LNHDA, CDR2 SQIVND (reference sequence). Trimming removed 1 base at V and 3 bases at J, with 7 bases between.